The count of the clone carrying this TCR beta chain is one. Its antigen is currently unknown. The PCR used 60 Vbeta and 13 Jbeta primers. Only in-frame clones appear in the TCRdb table, and some are missing; sequencing was by immunoSEQ multiplex PCR. The table lists about 150,000 clones, 80% of them singletons. The record originates from a study of cytomegalovirus exposure and HLA in healthy donors. Regarding the study as a whole: The majority of TCR sequences were rare, yet some public TCRs appeared in many donors.

The junction had 2 bases not matched to a gene; V was cut back by 3 bases and J by 4 bases. The CDR3 has 14 amino acids. Germline CDR1 and CDR2: SGDLS and YYNGEE. Sequencing was done on a sample of PBMCs. The J gene is TRBJ2-5, the V gene TRBV9; 11 positions match TRBD2. This sequence originates from a woman aged 40 to 50 in good health and CMV-seronegative. CDR3 coding DNA: TGTGCCAGCAGCGCAGGACTAGCGGGAGAGACCCAGTACTTC. This translates into CASSAGLAGETQYF.